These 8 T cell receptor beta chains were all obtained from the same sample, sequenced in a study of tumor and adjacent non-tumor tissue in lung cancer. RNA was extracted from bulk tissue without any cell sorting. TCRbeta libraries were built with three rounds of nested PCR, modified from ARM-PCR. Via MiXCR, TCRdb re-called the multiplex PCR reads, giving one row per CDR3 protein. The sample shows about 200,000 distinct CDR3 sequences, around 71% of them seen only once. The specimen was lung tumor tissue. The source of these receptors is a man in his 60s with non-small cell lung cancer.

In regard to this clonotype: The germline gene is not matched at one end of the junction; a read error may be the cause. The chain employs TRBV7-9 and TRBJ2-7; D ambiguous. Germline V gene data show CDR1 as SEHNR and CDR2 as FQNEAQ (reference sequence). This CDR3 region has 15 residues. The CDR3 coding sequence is TGTGCCAGCACCTCGTCGGCGTACCGCTCCCACGAGCAGTACTTC. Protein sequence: CASTSSAYRSHEQYF.

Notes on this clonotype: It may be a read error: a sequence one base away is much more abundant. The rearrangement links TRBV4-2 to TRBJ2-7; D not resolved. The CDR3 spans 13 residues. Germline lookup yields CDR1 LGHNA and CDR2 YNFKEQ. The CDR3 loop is CANSQAPGYEQYF. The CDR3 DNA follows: TGTGCCAACAGCCAAGCCCCAGGATACGAGCAGTACTTC.

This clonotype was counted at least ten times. CDR3 protein: CASSSTEWSNQPQHF. CDR3 nucleotides: TGTGCCAGCAGTTCCACTGAATGGAGCAATCAGCCCCAGCATTTT. This chain joins TRBV12-3 or TRBV12-4 and TRBJ1-5; D gene ambiguous. Trimming cost V 4 bases and J 1 base, with 11 bases left between them. This CDR3 is 15 amino acids long.

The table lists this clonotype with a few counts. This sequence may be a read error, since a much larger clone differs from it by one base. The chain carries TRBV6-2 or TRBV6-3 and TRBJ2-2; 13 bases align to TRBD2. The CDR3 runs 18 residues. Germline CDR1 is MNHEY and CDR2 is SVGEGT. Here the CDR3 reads CASSYSLGLAGVTWELFF. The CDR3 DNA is TGTGCCAGCAGTTACTCCCTCGGACTAGCGGGAGTCACCTGGGAGCTGTTTTTT.

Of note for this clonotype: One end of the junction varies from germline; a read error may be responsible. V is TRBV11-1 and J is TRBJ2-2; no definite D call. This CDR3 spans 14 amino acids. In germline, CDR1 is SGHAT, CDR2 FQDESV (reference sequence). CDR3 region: CANSLATWTGELFF. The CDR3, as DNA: TGTGCCAACAGCTTAGCCACATGGACCGGGGAGCTGTTTTTT.

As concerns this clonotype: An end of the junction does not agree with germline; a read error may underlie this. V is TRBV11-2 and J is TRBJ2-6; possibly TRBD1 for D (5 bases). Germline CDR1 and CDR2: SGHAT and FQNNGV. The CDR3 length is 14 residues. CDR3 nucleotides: TGTGCCAGCAGCCCTATCTCTGGGGCCAGCCTCCTGAGTTTC. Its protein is CASSPISGASLLSF.

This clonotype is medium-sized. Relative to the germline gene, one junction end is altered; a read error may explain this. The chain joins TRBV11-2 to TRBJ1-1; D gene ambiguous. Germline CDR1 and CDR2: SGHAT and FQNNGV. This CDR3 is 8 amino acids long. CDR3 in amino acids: CASSSHSF. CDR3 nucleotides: TGTGCCAGCAGCTCCCATAGCTTC.

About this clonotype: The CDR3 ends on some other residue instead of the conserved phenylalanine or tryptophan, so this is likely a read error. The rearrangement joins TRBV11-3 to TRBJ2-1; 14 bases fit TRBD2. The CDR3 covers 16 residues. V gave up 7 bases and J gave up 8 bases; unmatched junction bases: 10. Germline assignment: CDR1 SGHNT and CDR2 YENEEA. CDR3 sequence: CASNVSGTSGRHEQFL. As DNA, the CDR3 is TGTGCCAGCAACGTATCCGGGACTAGCGGGAGACATGAGCAGTTCTTA.